A single sample gave rise to the 17 T cell receptor beta chains below, sequenced in a study of cytotoxic CD8 clonotypes in ibrutinib-treated CLL. Here immunoSEQ multiplex PCR was the method, and the copy in TCRdb shows in-frame clones only, minus some. Of some 300,000 clones in the sample, around four fifths were seen once. The material was PBMCs, obtained before ibrutinib treatment. These receptors were obtained from a human donor with chronic lymphocytic leukemia.

This clone was counted only a few times. The rearrangement links TRBV30 to TRBJ1-4; perhaps TRBD1 as D (5 bases). Germline assignment: CDR1 GTSNPN and CDR2 SVGIG (reference sequence). The CDR3 extends over 12 amino acids. V was trimmed by 4 bases and J by 8 bases, leaving 11 bases between them. The CDR3 loop reads CAWTGMGEKLFF. The CDR3 bases are TGTGCCTGGACAGGGATGGGAGAAAAACTGTTTTTT.

The gene calls are TRBV7-9 and TRBJ2-5, with TRBD2 matching 13 bases. Germline trimming cut 7 bases from V and 1 base from J; bases unmatched to any gene: 9. The CDR3 contains 17 residues. Germline CDR1 is SEHNR and CDR2 is FQNEAQ (reference sequence). In nucleotides, the CDR3 is TGTGCCAGCAACGTCTTCGGACTAGCGGGGGTCCAAGAGACCCAGTACTTC. Its protein product is CASNVFGLAGVQETQYF.

The CDR3 nucleotides read TGCGCCAGCAGCCAAGAGTGGACGGGACCCTACGAGCAGTACTTC. It is translated as CASSQEWTGPYEQYF. The chain links TRBV4-3 to TRBJ2-7; D assignment may be TRBD1 or TRBD2 (5 bases each). Deletions cut 0 bases from V and 2 bases from J, with 11 bases between. Germline V lookup: CDR1 LGHNA, CDR2 YSLEER. The CDR3 covers 15 residues.

The chain recombines TRBV6-6 with TRBJ1-3; D remains unclear. Germline assignment: CDR1 MNHNY and CDR2 SVGAGI (reference sequence). The germline V and J ends were trimmed by 0 bases and 0 bases, with 6 bases remaining between them. The CDR3 is 15 amino acids. The CDR3 coding sequence is TGTGCCAGCAGTTACTCGACCTTCTCTGGAAACACCATATATTTT. Protein: CASSYSTFSGNTIYF.

V and J are TRBV5-1 and TRBJ2-7; D is uncertain. Germline-derived CDR1 and CDR2 are SGHRS and YFSETQ. The CDR3 totals 13 residues. Trimming pared 3 bases from V and 2 bases from J, leaving 9 bases between. The CDR3 sequence: CASSSTATYEQYF. The CDR3 DNA follows: TGCGCCAGCAGCTCGACTGCGACCTACGAGCAGTACTTC. Combining the CDR3 with reference TRBV5-1 and TRBJ2-7 gives the whole variable domain KAGVTQTPRYLIKTRGQQVTLSCSPISGHRSVSWYQQTPGQGLQFLFEYFSETQRNKGNFPGRFSGRQFSNSRSEMNVSTLELGDSALYLCASSSTATYEQYFGPGTRLTVT.

V usage is TRBV11-2 and J usage is TRBJ2-1, with TRBD2 matching 10 bases. This CDR3 has 16 amino acids. V dropped 4 bases and J dropped 6; count of bases not matched to a gene: 9. Looked up from germline, CDR1 is SGHAT and CDR2 is FQNNGV. The CDR3 sequence is CASSSRRTSGINEQFF. In DNA form, the CDR3 reads TGTGCCAGCAGCTCCCGACGGACTAGCGGAATCAATGAGCAGTTCTTC.

This clone has only a few counts. V gene TRBV7-9 combines with J gene TRBJ1-2; D not certain. The V gene lost 2 bases and the J gene lost 0 bases, with 7 bases spanning the gap. The CDR3 extends over 14 amino acids. Germline V gives CDR1 SEHNR, CDR2 FQNEAQ (reference sequence). CDR3 residues: CASSLPVPNYGYTF. The CDR3 DNA reads as TGTGCCAGCAGCTTACCAGTCCCTAACTATGGCTACACCTTC.

The rearrangement uses TRBV29-1 and TRBJ2-1; TRBD2 might be the D (5 bases). Deletions cut 4 bases from V and 4 bases from J, with 20 bases between. The CDR3 loop spans 16 amino acids. Germline V gives CDR1 SQVTM, CDR2 ANQGSEA. CDR3 protein: CSVGQKAGIVYNEQFF. In nucleotides, the CDR3 is TGCAGCGTTGGGCAGAAGGCCGGGATAGTTTACAATGAGCAGTTCTTC.

This rearrangement joins TRBV4-3 to TRBJ2-1, with 10 bases lining up with TRBD2. The length of the CDR3 is 15 residues. The trim removed 4 bases at V and 2 bases at J, leaving 2 bases unmatched. Germline CDR1 LGHNA, CDR2 YSLEER. This chain's CDR3 is CASSLLAGTYNEQFF. The CDR3 DNA is TGCGCCAGCAGCCTACTAGCGGGAACCTACAATGAGCAGTTCTTC.

V usage is TRBV15 and J usage is TRBJ1-4, with TRBD1 matching over 8 bases. The CDR3 covers 13 residues. The ends lost 5 bases at V and 7 bases at J; junction bases unmatched: 3. Germline V lookup: CDR1 LNHNV, CDR2 YYDKDF (reference sequence). The CDR3 bases are TGTGCCACCAGCGGACAGGGTGGTGAAAAACTGTTTTTT. Its protein is CATSGQGGEKLFF. The full variable domain, rest sourced from reference TRBV15 and TRBJ1-4, is DAMVIQNPRYQVTQFGKPVTLSCSQTLNHNVMYWYQQKSSQAPKLLFHYYDKDFNNEADTPDNFQSRRPNTSFCFLDIRSPGLGDTAMYLCATSGQGGEKLFFGSGTQLSVL.

The chain recombines TRBV7-9 with TRBJ1-2, with no clear D. The CDR3 covers 13 residues. Germline assignment: CDR1 SEHNR and CDR2 FQNEAQ (reference sequence). The V and J ends lost 0 bases and 2 bases respectively, with 4 bases between them. The CDR3 reads CASSLAKNYGYTF. CDR3 sequence (DNA): TGTGCCAGCAGCTTAGCCAAGAACTATGGCTACACCTTC.

The chain uses TRBV4-1 and TRBJ2-5; D possibly corresponds to TRBD1 (6 bases). Trimming took 0 bases from V and 1 from J, leaving 18 bases between them. From germline, CDR1 is MGHRA and CDR2 YSYEKL. The CDR3 sequence is 18 residues long. The DNA for the CDR3 is TGCGCCAGCAGCCAAGAACGTACGGCAGGGGAAGTCCAAGAGACCCAGTACTTC. Translation: CASSQERTAGEVQETQYF.

The genes are TRBV19 and TRBJ2-7; possible D gene TRBD1, 6 bases. V gave up 6 bases and J gave up 0 bases, with 12 bases separating them. In germline, CDR1 is LNHDA, CDR2 SQIVND (reference sequence). The CDR3 runs 14 residues. The CDR3 region has the DNA TGTGCCAGTAGAGGGACGGACAGCTCCTACGAGCAGTACTTC. Translation: CASRGTDSSYEQYF.

The rearrangement joins TRBV10-3 to TRBJ1-2; D gene unclear. Trimming cost V 1 base and J 6 bases, with 12 bases left between them. CDR1 is ENHRY and CDR2 is SYGVKD in the germline V gene. This CDR3 region has 14 residues. Written as DNA, the CDR3 is TGTGCCATCAGTGAGTGGGTACAGACTAATGGCTACACCTTC. It specifies CAISEWVQTNGYTF.

V and J are TRBV6-5 and TRBJ2-7; no reliable D call. The germline V and J ends were trimmed by 2 bases and 3 bases, with 11 bases remaining between them. The CDR3 has 14 amino acids. The germline gives CDR1 MNHEY, CDR2 SVGAGI. The CDR3 sequence: CASSYGLEDYEQYF. The CDR3 DNA is TGTGCCAGCAGTTACGGATTAGAGGACTACGAGCAGTACTTC.

The chain has TRBV6-1 and TRBJ2-1; D gene uncertain. Germline V CDR1 and CDR2: MNHNS, SASEGT. The CDR3 spans 13 residues. Deletions cut 8 bases from V and 9 bases from J, with 17 bases between. The DNA of the CDR3 is TGTGCCAGCCAGCAATTTGTTCCGAGTGAGCAGTTCTTC. Protein sequence: CASQQFVPSEQFF.

J is TRBJ2-5 and V is TRBV15; TRBD1 aligns across 9 bases. Germline CDR1 LNHNV, CDR2 YYDKDF (reference sequence). This CDR3 is built from 17 residues. Trimming at V came to 1 base and at J to 4 bases, leaving 10 bases not matched to a gene. CDR3 sequence: CATSRGSDRGMSETQYF. CDR3 DNA: TGTGCCACCAGCAGAGGGTCAGACAGGGGGATGTCAGAGACCCAGTACTTC.